This T cell receptor (beta chain) was observed in a study of OX40 agonist ivuxolimab in advanced cancers. Background on the study: Melanoma, hepatocellular carcinoma, head and neck or renal cell cancer occurred in dose-escalation patients. Regarding the study as a whole: CD8+ T cells showed, on average, more clonal expansion than CD4+ cells.

The junction had 5 bases not matched to a gene; V was cut back by 5 bases and J by 0 bases. CDR1 LNHDA and CDR2 SQIVND come from the germline V gene (reference sequence). The CDR3 sequence is 15 residues long. With regard to this clone: As yet, its antigen is unknown.

Patients were excluded for autoimmune disease history or systemic immunosuppression. Assay: immunoSEQ multiplex PCR; the TCRdb copy retains only in-frame clones and omits some. The data hold about 69,000 clones, with about 88% observed a single time. The chain carries TRBV19 and TRBJ1-1; 8 nucleotides agree with TRBD1. The sequencing here drew on CD4+ or CD8+ T cells sorted from blood, taken in a trial of the OX40 agonist ivuxolimab. This TCR derives from an adult with an advanced solid tumor such as melanoma, head and neck, liver or kidney cancer. The CDR3, as DNA: TGTGCCAGTAGTCTGAGACAGGGGTTGAACACTGAAGCTTTCTTT. Translation gives CASSLRQGLNTEAFF.